These 15 T cell receptor beta chains were all obtained from the same sample, sequenced in a study of control samples from healthy donors and cancer patients. The protocol was immunoSEQ multiplex PCR, while the TCRdb copy is restricted to in-frame clones and leaves out a portion. The sample records around 130,000 clones, about 83% being singletons. The specimen sequenced was blood. The origin of the receptors is a man aged 25 to 40 in good health.

This rearrangement joins TRBV19 to TRBJ1-5; perhaps TRBD1 as D (6 bases). V dropped 8 bases and J dropped 2 bases, with 22 bases sitting between them. There are 17 residues in the CDR3. Germline V gene data show CDR1 as LNHDA and CDR2 as SQIVND (reference sequence). CDR3 nucleotides: TGTGCCAGTGCGGACGATTTCAGGGGAAGGGGCAATCAGCCCCAGCATTTT. Encoded protein: CASADDFRGRGNQPQHF.

This clone was counted between two and nine times. The rearrangement uses TRBV6-5 and TRBJ1-1; D uncertain. The germline V gene has CDR1 MNHEY and CDR2 SVGAGI. This CDR3 has 12 residues. Trimming took off 8 bases at V and 4 bases at J, with 11 bases between the two ends. The CDR3 protein is CASGRVGTEAFF. For the CDR3, the DNA is TGTGCCAGCGGGAGGGTGGGCACTGAAGCTTTCTTT.

The V and J genes are TRBV10-2 and TRBJ1-1; perhaps TRBD1 as D (5 bases). CDR1 and CDR2 (germline): WSHSY, SAAADI. This CDR3 spans 13 amino acids. The V gene lost 3 bases and the J gene lost 7 bases, with 12 bases spanning the gap. CDR3 DNA sequence: TGCGCCAGCAGTGAAGAGGTCCAGGGTGAAGCTTTCTTT. It encodes CASSEEVQGEAFF.

This chain connects TRBV27 to TRBJ1-4; 11 nucleotides match TRBD1. The length of the CDR3 is 14 residues. Germline loops: CDR1 MNHEY, CDR2 SMNVEV (reference sequence). Trimming at V came to 5 bases and at J to 7 bases, leaving 3 bases not matched to a gene. CDR3: CASSLDRGREKLFF. The DNA for the CDR3 is TGTGCCAGCAGTCTGGACAGGGGGCGTGAAAAACTGTTTTTT.

The CDR3 DNA follows: TGTGCCAGCAGCGTTTCAGGGGGTTTTAACTATGGCTACACCTTC. Translating it yields CASSVSGGFNYGYTF. This rearrangement joins TRBV9 to TRBJ1-2, with TRBD1 matching 7 bases. This CDR3 is 15 amino acids long. Unmatched junction bases numbered 5, after V lost 2 bases and J lost 1 base. CDR1 and CDR2 from the germline V gene are SGDLS and YYNGEE.

This chain uses TRBV7-2 with TRBJ2-2; D is ambiguous. This CDR3 has 16 residues. The ends were cut back, 1 base at V and 0 bases at J, with 9 bases in the middle. Per germline, CDR1 SGHTA and CDR2 FQGNSA. The CDR3 is CASSLEWGTNTGELFF. Here the CDR3 DNA reads TGTGCCAGCAGCTTAGAGTGGGGTACGAACACCGGGGAGCTGTTTTTT.

The V and J genes are TRBV12-3 or TRBV12-4 and TRBJ2-6; D ambiguous. CDR3 length: 13 amino acids. V lost 5 bases, J lost 8 bases, and 10 bases lay in between. The CDR3: CASSPTETNVLTF. CDR3 bases: TGTGCCAGCAGTCCCACAGAGACCAACGTCCTGACTTTC.

V and J are TRBV9 and TRBJ1-1; no firm D call. V dropped 3 bases and J dropped 10 bases, with 13 bases sitting between them. The CDR3 contains 12 residues. Germline V gene sequence: CDR1 SGDLS, CDR2 YYNGEE. The CDR3 sequence: CASSADPPLAFF. The CDR3 DNA is TGTGCCAGCAGCGCGGACCCCCCCTTAGCTTTCTTT.

The chain has TRBV19 and TRBJ1-1; 7 bases agree with TRBD1. CDR3 size: 13 residues. V lost 7 bases and J lost 6; bases outside the gene matches: 8. The germline gives CDR1 LNHDA, CDR2 SQIVND (reference sequence). The CDR3 sequence is CASKGRGQSEAFF. The CDR3 DNA sequence: TGTGCCAGTAAGGGTAGGGGACAGTCTGAAGCTTTCTTT.

V is TRBV13 and J is TRBJ2-1; D is ambiguous. The CDR3 totals 16 residues. V was shortened by 2 bases and J by 0 bases, with 11 bases between the two germline ends. CDR1 and CDR2 (germline): PRHDT, FYEKMQ (reference sequence). The CDR3 nucleotides are TGTGCCAGCAGCTTATCCTATCGGCCCTCCTACAATGAGCAGTTCTTC. Amino acid sequence: CASSLSYRPSYNEQFF.

With regard to this clone: In the same sample, other DNA sequences code for this CDR3. The chain combines TRBV3-1 (or the pseudogene TRBV3-2) with TRBJ2-5, with TRBD2 matching 12 bases. The CDR3 runs to 16 residues. J lost 6 bases, V lost 1 base, and 6 bases had no gene match. CDR1 is LGHDT, CDR2 YNNKEL, per germline (reference sequence). DNA for the CDR3: TGTGCCAGCAGCCAAGCGGCTAGCGGGGGGGCCAAGACCCAGTACTTC. Its protein is CASSQAASGGAKTQYF.

The rearrangement links TRBV27 to TRBJ1-5; weak D call: TRBD1 (6 bases). The germline gives CDR1 MNHEY, CDR2 SMNVEV (reference sequence). V was cut by 5 bases and J by 0 bases, with 8 bases left in between. This CDR3 is built from 14 residues. The CDR3 region has the DNA TGTGCCAGCAGTGGGGGCTATAGCAATCAGCCCCAGCATTTT. Translation gives CASSGGYSNQPQHF.

The chain is built from TRBV7-2 and TRBJ1-1; D call uncertain. V dropped 6 bases and J dropped 1 base, with 9 bases sitting between them. Germline V gives CDR1 SGHTA, CDR2 FQGNSA. There are 13 residues in the CDR3. In DNA, the CDR3 is TGTGCCAGCAGGTCAGGTGGGAACACTGAAGCTTTCTTT. It encodes CASRSGGNTEAFF.

The chain joins TRBV6-6 to TRBJ1-2; D possibly corresponds to TRBD1 (5 bases). V lost 8 bases and J 6 bases, leaving 16 bases between the germline ends. The CDR3 totals 13 residues. Germline V CDR1 and CDR2: MNHNY, SVGAGI (reference sequence). Here the CDR3 reads CASRVFEGHGYTF. In DNA, the CDR3 is TGTGCCAGCCGGGTCTTTGAGGGACATGGCTACACCTTC.

V gene TRBV7-8 combines with J gene TRBJ1-4; no clear D. The CDR3 totals 13 residues. The germline CDR1 and CDR2 sequences are SGHVS and FQNEAQ. The V gene lost 7 bases and the J gene lost 3 bases, with 9 bases spanning the gap. CDR3 loop: CASMRDANEKLFF. CDR3 nucleotide sequence: TGTGCCAGCATGCGGGATGCTAATGAAAAACTGTTTTTT. The full variable domain, in which reference TRBV7-8 and TRBJ1-4 provide the parts outside the CDR3, is GAGVSQSPRYKVAKRGQDVALRCDPISGHVSLFWYQQALGQGPEFLTYFQNEAQLDKSGLPSDRFFAERPEGSVSTLKIQRTQQEDSAVYLCASMRDANEKLFFGSGTQLSVL.